A single sample gave rise to the 17 T cell receptor beta chains below, sequenced in a study of radiation and T cells in renal cell carcinoma. Documented time point: baseline pretreatment blood. Described treatment: 15 Gy SBRT to primary tumor, nephrectomy 4 weeks later. Only in-frame clones appear in the TCRdb table, and some are missing; sequencing was by immunoSEQ multiplex PCR. The table records 120,000 to 150,000 clones, around 78% of them present only once. This specimen consisted of blood, obtained from a patient whose treatment included radiotherapy and nephrectomy. The receptors shown here come from a woman aged 45-65 years with renal cell carcinoma.

The CDR3 bases are TGTGCCAGCAGCTTAGATCGGCATTCACCCCTCCACTTT. Protein: CASSLDRHSPLHF. This chain uses TRBV11-2 with TRBJ1-6, with D uncertain. V was trimmed by 0 bases and J by 8 bases, leaving 5 bases between them. Germline CDR1 SGHAT, CDR2 FQNNGV. The CDR3 runs 13 residues.

The genes are TRBV5-1 and TRBJ2-7; 8 nucleotides agree with TRBD1. CDR3 length: 15 residues. CDR1 SGHRS and CDR2 YFSETQ come from the germline V gene. The V segment lost 4 bases and the J segment 3 bases; nucleotides outside the gene matches: 9. The CDR3 DNA reads TGCGCCAGCAGCGAGAGACAGGGGCCCTACTACGAGCAGTACTTC. This encodes CASSERQGPYYEQYF.

The chain recombines TRBV2 with TRBJ1-2; 9 bases are a match to TRBD1. This CDR3 spans 13 amino acids. After removal of 6 bases from V and 8 bases from J, the junction contained 7 bases not matched to a gene. Germline-derived CDR1 and CDR2 are SNHLY and FYNNEI. DNA of the CDR3: TGTGCCAGCAGCGGAACAGGGGGCAACGGCTACACCTTC. As protein: CASSGTGGNGYTF. Supplemented by reference TRBV2 and TRBJ1-2, the full variable domain reads EPEVTQTPSHQVTQMGQEVILRCVPISNHLYFYWYRQILGQKVEFLVSFYNNEISEKSEIFDDQFSVERPDGSNFTLKIRSTKLEDSAMYFCASSGTGGNGYTFGSGTRLTVV.

The chain links TRBV5-1 to TRBJ2-7; D possibly corresponds to TRBD1 (7 bases). Trimming took off 4 bases at V and 3 bases at J, with 14 bases between the two ends. CDR1 is SGHRS, CDR2 YFSETQ, per germline. This CDR3 is built from 14 residues. The CDR3 nucleotides read TGCGCCAGCAGCCCCAGGGGGGAAGACTACGAGCAGTACTTC. This gives the protein CASSPRGEDYEQYF.

The rearrangement joins TRBV10-3 to TRBJ2-1, with 8 bases matching TRBD2. This CDR3 has 13 amino acids. Germline CDR1 and CDR2: ENHRY and SYGVKD. With V trimmed by 11 bases and J by 6 bases, 9 bases remained unmatched. CDR3 nucleotide sequence: TGTGCCCTTGCCCGGGAGGGGGGCAATGAGCAGTTCTTC. This gives the protein CALAREGGNEQFF.

This clone was recorded only once. CDR3 sequence reads: CASSFDLSTDTQYF. The CDR3 coding sequence is TGTGCCAGCAGCTTCGATTTGAGCACAGATACGCAGTATTTT. V is TRBV7-9 and J is TRBJ2-3; no clear D. V lost 3 bases, J lost 0 bases, and 7 bases lay in between. CDR1 is SEHNR, CDR2 FQNEAQ, per germline (reference sequence). This CDR3 comprises 14 residues.

The chain carries TRBV5-6 and TRBJ1-6; D might be TRBD1 (6 bases). The CDR3 sequence is 16 residues long. The germline V and J ends were trimmed by 6 bases and 4 bases, with 17 bases remaining between them. Germline V gene sequence: CDR1 SGHDT, CDR2 YYEEEE. CDR3 sequence (DNA): TGTGCCAGCATGGAGCTCGGACAGCAATATAATTCACCCCTCCACTTT. Its protein is CASMELGQQYNSPLHF.

V and J are TRBV10-1 and TRBJ1-5; D unresolved. V lost 6 bases and J lost 7, with 13 bases in between. Germline CDR1 and CDR2: WNHNN and SYGVQD (reference sequence). This CDR3 contains 13 residues. CDR3 DNA sequence: TGCGCCAGCAGCGAAAACTCGGGGCAGCCCCAGCATTTT. This gives the protein CASSENSGQPQHF.

The chain employs TRBV6-5 and TRBJ2-1, with 12 bases identical to TRBD2. This CDR3 has 15 residues. V dropped 6 bases and J dropped 9; count of bases not matched to a gene: 9. Germline values: CDR1 MNHEY, CDR2 SVGAGI. CDR3 region: CASSLPLAGGGEQFF. As DNA, the CDR3 is TGTGCCAGCAGCCTTCCCCTAGCGGGGGGGGGTGAGCAGTTCTTC.

The chain is built from TRBV5-1 and TRBJ2-7; the match to TRBD1 covers 9 bases. The CDR3 spans 15 residues. Germline CDR1 and CDR2: SGHRS and YFSETQ. V lost 4 bases, J lost 1 base, and 6 bases stayed unmatched. The CDR3 coding sequence is TGCGCCAGCAGCCTCACAGGGGGCGAATCCTACGAGCAGTACTTC. Translation gives CASSLTGGESYEQYF.

V gene TRBV10-3 combines with J gene TRBJ1-4, with 7 bases matching TRBD1. Per the germline V gene, CDR1 is ENHRY and CDR2 is SYGVKD. The CDR3 runs 15 residues. After removal of 8 bases from V and 3 bases from J, the junction contained 9 bases not matched to a gene. The CDR3: CAIGGPTGPNEKLFF. As DNA, the CDR3 is TGTGCCATCGGAGGACCGACAGGGCCTAATGAAAAACTGTTTTTT.

This chain connects TRBV4-1 to TRBJ1-4; 10 nucleotides agree with TRBD1. The CDR3 length is 18 residues. J lost 7 bases, V lost 0 bases, and 11 bases had no gene match. CDR1 is MGHRA and CDR2 is YSYEKL in the germline V gene. In nucleotides, the CDR3 is TGCGCCAGCAGCCAAGAGGCGACAGGGGGCGCTTTCGGTGAAAAACTGTTTTTT. This gives the protein CASSQEATGGAFGEKLFF.

V and J are TRBV7-6 and TRBJ2-1; TRBD2 matches 9 bases. CDR1 and CDR2 (germline): SGHVS, FNYEAQ. V gave up 5 bases and J gave up 6 bases; unmatched junction bases: 8. The CDR3 runs to 15 residues. The DNA for the CDR3 is TGTGCCAGCAGCCCCTTTGGGCGGGAGGGCAATGAGCAGTTCTTC. It specifies CASSPFGREGNEQFF. The variable domain in full, with the rest retrieved from reference TRBV7-6 and TRBJ2-1, is GAGVSQSPRYKVTKRGQDVALRCDPISGHVSLYWYRQALGQGPEFLTYFNYEAQQDKSGLPNDRFSAERPEGSISTLTIQRTEQRDSAMYRCASSPFGREGNEQFFGPGTRLTVL.

The chain employs TRBV30 and TRBJ1-2, with a tentative D call TRBD1 (6 bases). CDR1 is GTSNPN, CDR2 SVGIG, per germline (reference sequence). This CDR3 has 15 amino acids. Trimming took 2 bases from V and 8 from J, leaving 21 bases between them. The CDR3 nucleotides are TGTGCCTGGAGTAGGGGGGGGCGCAACAGTAAGGGCTACACCTTC. It translates to CAWSRGGRNSKGYTF.

The V gene is TRBV28, the J gene TRBJ2-7; TRBD2 agrees at 12 bases. This CDR3 spans 13 amino acids. CDR1 is MDHEN, CDR2 SYDVKM, per germline. The junction had 3 bases not matched to a gene; V was cut back by 10 bases and J by 2 bases. The CDR3 bases are TGTGCCACCAGACTAGCGGGAGCCTACGAGCAGTACTTC. This encodes CATRLAGAYEQYF. Based on the CDR3 plus reference TRBV28 and TRBJ2-7, the full variable domain is DVKVTQSSRYLVKRTGEKVFLECVQDMDHENMFWYRQDPGLGLRLIYFSYDVKMKEKGDIPEGYSVSREKKERFSLILESASTNQTSMYLCATRLAGAYEQYFGPGTRLTVT.

The chain carries TRBV7-2 and TRBJ2-5; the D gene is possibly TRBD2 (6 bases). The CDR3 runs to 13 residues. V was trimmed by 5 bases and J by 5 bases, leaving 12 bases between them. Germline V lookup: CDR1 SGHTA, CDR2 FQGNSA. The CDR3 sequence: CASSRRGMETQYF. The CDR3 nucleotides are TGTGCCAGCAGCCGTCGGGGGATGGAGACCCAGTACTTC.

The rearrangement uses TRBV5-4 and TRBJ2-2; D uncertain. The V gene lost 6 bases and the J gene lost 6 bases, with 12 bases spanning the gap. The CDR3 covers 13 residues. The germline gives CDR1 SGHNT, CDR2 YYREEE (reference sequence). CDR3 DNA sequence: TGTGCCAGCACCCCCGGCCCGGCCGGGGAGCTGTTTTTT. Its protein product is CASTPGPAGELFF.